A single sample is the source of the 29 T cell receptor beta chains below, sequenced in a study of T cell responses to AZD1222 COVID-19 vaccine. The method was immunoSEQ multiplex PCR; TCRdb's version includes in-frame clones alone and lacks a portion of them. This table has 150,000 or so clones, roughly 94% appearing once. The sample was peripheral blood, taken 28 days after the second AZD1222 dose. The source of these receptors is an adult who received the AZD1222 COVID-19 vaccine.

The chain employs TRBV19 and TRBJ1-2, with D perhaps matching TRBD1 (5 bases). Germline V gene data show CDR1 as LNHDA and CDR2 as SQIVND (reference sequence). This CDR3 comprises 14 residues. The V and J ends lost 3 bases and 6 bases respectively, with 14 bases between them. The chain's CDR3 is CASSIGGQPNGYTF. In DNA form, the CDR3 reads TGTGCCAGTAGTATTGGTGGACAACCAAATGGCTACACCTTC.

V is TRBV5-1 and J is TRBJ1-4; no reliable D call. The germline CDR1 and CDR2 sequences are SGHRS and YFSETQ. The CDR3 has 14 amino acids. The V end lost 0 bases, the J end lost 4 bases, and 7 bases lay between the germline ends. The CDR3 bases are TGCGCCAGCAGCTTGGGAGGGTTTAATGAAAAACTGTTTTTT. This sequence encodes CASSLGGFNEKLFF.

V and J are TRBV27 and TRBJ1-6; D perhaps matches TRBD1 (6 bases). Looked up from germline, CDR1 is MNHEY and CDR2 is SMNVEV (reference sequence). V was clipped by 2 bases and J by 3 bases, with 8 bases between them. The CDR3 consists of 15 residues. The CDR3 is CASSLGTHYNSPLHF. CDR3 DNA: TGTGCCAGCAGTTTAGGGACACACTATAATTCACCCCTCCACTTT.

The CDR3 loop reads CASSLKSGGRVYEQYF. DNA for the CDR3: TGTGCCAGCAGCCTTAAGTCCGGTGGACGAGTCTACGAGCAGTACTTC. The chain recombines TRBV7-9 with TRBJ2-7; D is unresolved. V lost 5 bases and J 3 bases, leaving 20 bases between the germline ends. CDR3 size: 16 residues. The germline CDR1 and CDR2 sequences are SEHNR and FQNEAQ (reference sequence). Using reference TRBV7-9 and TRBJ2-7 for the parts outside the CDR3, the full variable domain is DTGVSQNPRHKITKRGQNVTFRCDPISEHNRLYWYRQTLGQGPEFLTYFQNEAQLEKSRLLSDRFSAERPKGSFSTLEIQRTEQGDSAMYLCASSLKSGGRVYEQYFGPGTRLTVT.

CDR3 sequence reads: CATSDPTGYGANVLTF. The CDR3 bases are TGTGCCACCAGTGACCCGACAGGGTATGGGGCCAACGTCCTGACTTTC. The chain employs TRBV24-1 and TRBJ2-6, with 7 bases identical to TRBD1. Germline CDR1 and CDR2: KGHDR and SFDVKD. The CDR3 extends over 16 amino acids. V lost 4 bases to trimming and J lost 3 bases; unmatched junction nucleotides: 5.

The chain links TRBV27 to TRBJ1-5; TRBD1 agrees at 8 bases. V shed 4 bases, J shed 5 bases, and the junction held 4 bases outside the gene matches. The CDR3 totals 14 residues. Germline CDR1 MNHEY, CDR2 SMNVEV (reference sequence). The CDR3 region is CASSYGQGDQPQHF. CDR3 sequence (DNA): TGTGCCAGCAGTTACGGACAGGGCGATCAGCCCCAGCATTTT.

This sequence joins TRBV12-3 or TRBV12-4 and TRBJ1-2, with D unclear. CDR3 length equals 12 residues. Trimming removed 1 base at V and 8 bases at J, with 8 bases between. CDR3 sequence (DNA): TGTGCCAGCAGTTTAGGGCCTCCGGGCTACACCTTC. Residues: CASSLGPPGYTF.

The CDR3 sequence: CASSFKGSSYEQYF. CDR3 nucleotides: TGTGCCAGCAGTTTTAAGGGAAGCTCCTACGAGCAGTACTTC. The rearrangement joins TRBV28 to TRBJ2-7, with no clear D. Germline loops: CDR1 MDHEN, CDR2 SYDVKM. V was clipped by 3 bases and J by 0 bases, with 9 bases between them. The CDR3 has 14 residues.

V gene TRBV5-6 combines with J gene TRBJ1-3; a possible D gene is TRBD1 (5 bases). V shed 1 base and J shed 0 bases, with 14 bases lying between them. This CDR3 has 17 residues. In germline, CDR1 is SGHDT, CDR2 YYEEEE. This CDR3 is CASSLFQGPSSGNTIYF. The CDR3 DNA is TGTGCCAGCAGCTTGTTCCAGGGCCCGTCCTCTGGAAACACCATATATTTT.

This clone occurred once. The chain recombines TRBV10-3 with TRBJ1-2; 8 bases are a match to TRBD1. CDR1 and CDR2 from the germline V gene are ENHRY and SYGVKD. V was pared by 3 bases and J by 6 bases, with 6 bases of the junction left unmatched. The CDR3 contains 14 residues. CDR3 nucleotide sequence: TGTGCCATCAGTGATTTGGACAGGGAGGATGGCTACACCTTC. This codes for CAISDLDREDGYTF.

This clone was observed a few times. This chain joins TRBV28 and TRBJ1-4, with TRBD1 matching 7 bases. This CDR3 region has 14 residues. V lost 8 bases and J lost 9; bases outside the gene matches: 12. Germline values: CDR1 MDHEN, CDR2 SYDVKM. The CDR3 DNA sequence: TGTGCCAGCCACCCAGGGGGGGGAGAGAAAAAACTGTTTTTT. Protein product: CASHPGGGEKKLFF.

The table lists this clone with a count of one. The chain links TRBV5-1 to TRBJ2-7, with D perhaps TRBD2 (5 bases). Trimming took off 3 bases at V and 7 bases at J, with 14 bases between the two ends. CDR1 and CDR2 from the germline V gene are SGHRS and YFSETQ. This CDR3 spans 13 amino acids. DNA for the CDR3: TGCGCCAGCAGCTCGAAGGCGACGGGAGAGCAGTACTTC. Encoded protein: CASSSKATGEQYF.

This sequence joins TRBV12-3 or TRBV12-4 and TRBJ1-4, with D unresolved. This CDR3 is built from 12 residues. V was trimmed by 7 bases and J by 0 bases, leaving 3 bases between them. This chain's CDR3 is CASTTTNEKLFF. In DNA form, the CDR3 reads TGTGCCAGCACCACAACTAATGAAAAACTGTTTTTT.

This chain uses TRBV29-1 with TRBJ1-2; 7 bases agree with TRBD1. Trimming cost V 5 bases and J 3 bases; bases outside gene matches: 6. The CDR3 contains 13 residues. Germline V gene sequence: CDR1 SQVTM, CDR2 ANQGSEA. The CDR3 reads CSVLTGEDYGYTF. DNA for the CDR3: TGCAGCGTTCTAACAGGGGAGGACTATGGCTACACCTTC.

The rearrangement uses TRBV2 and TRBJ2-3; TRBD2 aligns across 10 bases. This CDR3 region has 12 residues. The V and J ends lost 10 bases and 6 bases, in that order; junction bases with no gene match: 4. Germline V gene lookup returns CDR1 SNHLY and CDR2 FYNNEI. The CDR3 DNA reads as TGTGCCACTAGCGGGGGCCCGGATACGCAGTATTTT. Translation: CATSGGPDTQYF. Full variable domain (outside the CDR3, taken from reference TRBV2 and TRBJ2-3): EPEVTQTPSHQVTQMGQEVILRCVPISNHLYFYWYRQILGQKVEFLVSFYNNEISEKSEIFDDQFSVERPDGSNFTLKIRSTKLEDSAMYFCATSGGPDTQYFGPGTRLTVL.

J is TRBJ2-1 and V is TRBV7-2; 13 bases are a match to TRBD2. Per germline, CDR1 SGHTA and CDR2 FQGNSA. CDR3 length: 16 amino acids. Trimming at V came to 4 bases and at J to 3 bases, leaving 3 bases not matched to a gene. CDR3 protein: CASSSRTSGSYNEQFF. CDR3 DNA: TGTGCCAGCAGCTCGAGGACTAGCGGGAGCTACAATGAGCAGTTCTTC.

The CDR3 DNA reads as TGTGCCAGCAGTTTTCAACGTGGGGTTGGTCAGCCCCAGCATTTT. Translating it yields CASSFQRGVGQPQHF. The J gene is TRBJ1-5, the V gene TRBV28; D remains ambiguous. CDR3 length: 15 amino acids. Between the trimmed V and J ends, which lost 3 bases and 6 bases, there was a span of 15 bases. Germline V gives CDR1 MDHEN, CDR2 SYDVKM.

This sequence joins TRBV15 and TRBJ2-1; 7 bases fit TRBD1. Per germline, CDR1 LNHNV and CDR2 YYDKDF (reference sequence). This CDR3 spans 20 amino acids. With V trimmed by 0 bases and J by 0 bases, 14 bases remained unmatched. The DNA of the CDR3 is TGTGCCACCAGCAGAGATTCCACCAGACAGGGTCAGGGCTCCTACAATGAGCAGTTCTTC. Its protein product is CATSRDSTRQGQGSYNEQFF. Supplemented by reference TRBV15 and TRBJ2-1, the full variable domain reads DAMVIQNPRYQVTQFGKPVTLSCSQTLNHNVMYWYQQKSSQAPKLLFHYYDKDFNNEADTPDNFQSRRPNTSFCFLDIRSPGLGDTAMYLCATSRDSTRQGQGSYNEQFFGPGTRLTVL.

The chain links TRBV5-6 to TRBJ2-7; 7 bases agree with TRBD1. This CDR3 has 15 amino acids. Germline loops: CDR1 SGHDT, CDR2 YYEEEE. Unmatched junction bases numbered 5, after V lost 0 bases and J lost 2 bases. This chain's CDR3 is CASSLEGASPYEQYF. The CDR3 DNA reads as TGTGCCAGCAGCTTGGAGGGGGCGAGTCCCTACGAGCAGTACTTC.

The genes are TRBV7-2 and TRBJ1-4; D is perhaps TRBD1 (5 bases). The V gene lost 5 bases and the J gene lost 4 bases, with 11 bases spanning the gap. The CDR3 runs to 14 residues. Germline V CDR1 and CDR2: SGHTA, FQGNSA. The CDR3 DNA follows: TGTGCCAGCAGCCCCCGGGGGGGTAATGAAAAACTGTTTTTT. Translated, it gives CASSPRGGNEKLFF.

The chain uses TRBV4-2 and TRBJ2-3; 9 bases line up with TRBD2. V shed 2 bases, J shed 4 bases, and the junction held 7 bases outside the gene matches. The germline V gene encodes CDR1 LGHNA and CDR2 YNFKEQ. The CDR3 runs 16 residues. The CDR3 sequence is CASSQSLAGGPDTQYF. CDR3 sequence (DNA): TGTGCCAGCAGCCAATCCCTCGCGGGGGGGCCAGATACGCAGTATTTT.

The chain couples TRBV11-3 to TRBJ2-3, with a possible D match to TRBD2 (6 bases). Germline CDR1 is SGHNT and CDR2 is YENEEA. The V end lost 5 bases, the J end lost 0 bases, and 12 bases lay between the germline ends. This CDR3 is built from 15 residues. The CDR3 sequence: CASSLRGRSTDTQYF. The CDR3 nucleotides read TGTGCCAGCAGCCTTAGAGGGAGGAGCACAGATACGCAGTATTTT.

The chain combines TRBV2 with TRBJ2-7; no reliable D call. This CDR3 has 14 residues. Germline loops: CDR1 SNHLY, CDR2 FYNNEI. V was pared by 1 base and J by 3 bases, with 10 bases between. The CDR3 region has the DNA TGTGCCAGCAGTGAAGACCAAAGACACTACGAGCAGTACTTC. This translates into CASSEDQRHYEQYF. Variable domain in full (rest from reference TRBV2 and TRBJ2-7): EPEVTQTPSHQVTQMGQEVILRCVPISNHLYFYWYRQILGQKVEFLVSFYNNEISEKSEIFDDQFSVERPDGSNFTLKIRSTKLEDSAMYFCASSEDQRHYEQYFGPGTRLTVT.

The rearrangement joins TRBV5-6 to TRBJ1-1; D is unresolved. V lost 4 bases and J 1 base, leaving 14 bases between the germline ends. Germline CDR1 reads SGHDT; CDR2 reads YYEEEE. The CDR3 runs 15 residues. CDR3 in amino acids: CASSPLLAGNTEAFF. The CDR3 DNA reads TGTGCCAGCAGCCCTCTATTAGCCGGGAACACTGAAGCTTTCTTT. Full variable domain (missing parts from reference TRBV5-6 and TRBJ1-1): DAGVTQSPTHLIKTRGQQVTLRCSPKSGHDTVSWYQQALGQGPQFIFQYYEEEERQRGNFPDRFSGHQFPNYSSELNVNALLLGDSALYLCASSPLLAGNTEAFFGQGTRLTVV.

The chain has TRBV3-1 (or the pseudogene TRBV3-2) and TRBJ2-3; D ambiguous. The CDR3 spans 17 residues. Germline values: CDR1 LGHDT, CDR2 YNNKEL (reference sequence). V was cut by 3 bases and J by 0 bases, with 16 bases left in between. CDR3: CASSHPEKSSSTDTQYF. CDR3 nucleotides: TGTGCCAGCAGCCATCCAGAGAAGTCGTCTAGCACAGATACGCAGTATTTT.

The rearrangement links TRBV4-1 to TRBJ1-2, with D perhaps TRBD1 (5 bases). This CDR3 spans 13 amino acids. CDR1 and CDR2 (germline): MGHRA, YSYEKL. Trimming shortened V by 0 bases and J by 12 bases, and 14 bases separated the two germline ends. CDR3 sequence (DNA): TGCGCCAGCAGCCAAGATGCGGGGCGAGGGAACACCTTC. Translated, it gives CASSQDAGRGNTF.

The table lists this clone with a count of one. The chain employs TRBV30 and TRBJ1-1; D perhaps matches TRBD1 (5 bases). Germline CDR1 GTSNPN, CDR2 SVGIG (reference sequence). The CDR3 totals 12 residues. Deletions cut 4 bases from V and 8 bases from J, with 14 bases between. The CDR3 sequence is CAWNRGGGEAFF. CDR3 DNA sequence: TGTGCCTGGAATAGGGGAGGAGGAGAAGCTTTCTTT.

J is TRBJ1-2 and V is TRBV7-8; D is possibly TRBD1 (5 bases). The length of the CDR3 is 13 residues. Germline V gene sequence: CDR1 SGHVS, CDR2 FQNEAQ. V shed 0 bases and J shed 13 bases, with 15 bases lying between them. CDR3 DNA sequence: TGTGCCAGCAGCTTAGCGGGGACGGACTATCTCACCTTC. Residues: CASSLAGTDYLTF.

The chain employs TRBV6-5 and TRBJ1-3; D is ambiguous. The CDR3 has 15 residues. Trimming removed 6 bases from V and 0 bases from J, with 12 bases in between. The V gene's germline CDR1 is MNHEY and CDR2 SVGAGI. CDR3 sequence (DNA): TGTGCCAGCAGCCCCCGGTTGAGCTCTGGAAACACCATATATTTT. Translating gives CASSPRLSSGNTIYF.